The 2 T cell receptor beta chains below all came from one sample that was sequenced in a study of Graves' ophthalmopathy and Graves' hyperthyroidism. The study amplified TCR beta CDR3 regions using RNA transcripts. Investigators did first-round RT-PCR with HTBI primers, then second-round multiplex PCR. TCRdb used MiXCR to reprocess the multiplex PCR reads, holding one entry per CDR3 protein. In the table there are hundreds of thousands of distinct CDR3 sequences, under 50% of which are singletons. Sequencing was done on a sample of peripheral blood. The receptors shown here come from an adult man with Graves' ophthalmopathy.

This clonotype was recorded at least ten times. This chain connects TRBV7-2 to TRBJ1-2; the D is unclear. V shed 5 bases and J shed 4 bases, with 5 bases lying between them. This CDR3 region has 11 residues. Germline CDR1 is SGHTA and CDR2 is FQGNSA. The CDR3 DNA follows: TGTGCCAGCAGCCGGAGCTATGGCTACACCTTC. This codes for CASSRSYGYTF.

The gene calls are TRBV2 and TRBJ1-1; D is undetermined. CDR3 length: 11 residues. V lost 9 bases and J 3 bases, leaving 8 bases between the germline ends. Germline CDR1 reads SNHLY; CDR2 reads FYNNEI. CDR3 amino acids: CARRAYTEAFF. The CDR3 DNA is TGTGCCAGAAGGGCCTACACTGAAGCTTTCTTT.